Presented here are 26 T cell receptor beta chains from one specimen sequenced in a study of T cell responses to AZD1222 COVID-19 vaccine. Only in-frame clones appear in the TCRdb table, and some are missing; sequencing was by immunoSEQ multiplex PCR. In the table there are around 200,000 clones, just over 90% of which are singletons. This specimen was peripheral blood, taken on day 0 of AZD1222 vaccination. These receptors all come from an adult in good health.

This clone was seen once. This chain links TRBV28 with TRBJ1-1, with TRBD1 matching 7 bases. CDR1 and CDR2 from the germline V gene are MDHEN and SYDVKM. This CDR3 spans 13 amino acids. Trimming removed 8 bases from V and 6 bases from J; junction bases left unmatched: 9. CDR3 residues: CASVQGVSSEAFF. CDR3 DNA: TGTGCCAGCGTTCAGGGGGTTTCTTCTGAAGCTTTCTTT.

The rearrangement links TRBV4-1 to TRBJ1-2; D perhaps matches TRBD1 (6 bases). CDR3 size: 14 residues. Germline V gene sequence: CDR1 MGHRA, CDR2 YSYEKL. V lost 4 bases, J lost 6 bases, and 15 bases lay in between. Here the CDR3 reads CASSPGTRSNGYTF. The CDR3 DNA reads TGCGCCAGCAGCCCGGGGACACGATCGAATGGCTACACCTTC.

Details on this clone: Other DNA sequences from this sample encode an identical CDR3 as well. The chain joins TRBV12-3 or TRBV12-4 to TRBJ1-6, with unresolved D. Trimming shortened V by 6 bases and J by 13 bases, and 4 bases separated the two germline ends. The length of the CDR3 is 9 residues. CDR3 loop: CASSPPLHF. The CDR3 coding sequence is TGTGCCAGCAGCCCCCCCCTCCACTTT.

J is TRBJ2-3 and V is TRBV5-4, with 9 bases identical to TRBD2. The V and J ends lost 4 bases and 3 bases, in that order; junction bases with no gene match: 9. The CDR3 extends over 16 amino acids. Per the germline V gene, CDR1 is SGHNT and CDR2 is YYREEE (reference sequence). The CDR3 DNA follows: TGTGCCAGCAGCCCCCTGCGGGGGGGCCAAACAGATACGCAGTATTTT. Translating gives CASSPLRGGQTDTQYF.

This chain joins TRBV12-5 and TRBJ2-2; D is uncertain. Germline V gives CDR1 LGHNT, CDR2 FRNRAP. Trimming pared 1 base from V and 3 bases from J, leaving 6 bases between. The CDR3 loop spans 14 amino acids. CDR3 in amino acids: CASGLGDYTGELFF. For the CDR3, the DNA is TGTGCTAGTGGTTTGGGCGATTACACCGGGGAGCTGTTTTTT.

V gene TRBV27 combines with J gene TRBJ1-1; no firm D call. This CDR3 is 13 amino acids long. Looked up from germline, CDR1 is MNHEY and CDR2 is SMNVEV (reference sequence). Trimming pared 2 bases from V and 1 base from J, leaving 5 bases between. Here the CDR3 DNA reads TGTGCCAGCAGTTTAATAGGGAACACTGAAGCTTTCTTT. It translates to CASSLIGNTEAFF.

The chain recombines TRBV2 with TRBJ1-2; the D gene is possibly TRBD1 (5 bases). Germline V gene data show CDR1 as SNHLY and CDR2 as FYNNEI. The V end was cut by 7 bases, the J end by 5 bases, with 11 bases between. The CDR3 extends over 12 amino acids. This CDR3 is CASKSGLYGYTF. The CDR3 DNA follows: TGTGCCAGCAAATCAGGGTTATATGGCTACACCTTC.

The chain carries TRBV4-2 and TRBJ1-1; D remains ambiguous. The CDR3 extends over 14 amino acids. The V gene's germline CDR1 is LGHNA and CDR2 YNFKEQ. The V end lost 0 bases, the J end lost 7 bases, and 12 bases lay between the germline ends. The CDR3 here is CASSQDPGLDEAFF. The CDR3 DNA reads TGTGCCAGCAGCCAAGATCCGGGGTTGGATGAAGCTTTCTTT.

CDR3 in amino acids: CAAGDTTNYGYTF. The CDR3 nucleotides are TGTGCCGCGGGGGACACAACTAACTATGGCTACACCTTC. The V and J genes are TRBV10-3 and TRBJ1-2; tentatively, D is TRBD1 (6 bases). Germline loops: CDR1 ENHRY, CDR2 SYGVKD. The CDR3 totals 13 residues. Between the trimmed V and J ends, which lost 11 bases and 0 bases, there was a span of 13 bases.

This chain links TRBV4-1 with TRBJ2-1; D is undetermined. The CDR3 consists of 12 residues. Trimming took off 1 base at V and 9 bases at J, with 7 bases between the two ends. The germline gives CDR1 MGHRA, CDR2 YSYEKL. CDR3 loop: CASSQVAVEQFF. CDR3 coding DNA: TGCGCCAGCAGCCAAGTGGCCGTTGAGCAGTTCTTC.

The CDR3 sequence is CASSVVGAQGTGELFF. CDR3 nucleotide sequence: TGTGCCAGCAGCGTAGTTGGAGCCCAGGGCACCGGGGAGCTGTTTTTT. V usage is TRBV9 and J usage is TRBJ2-2; TRBD1 is a possible D gene (5 bases). V lost 0 bases and J 4 bases, leaving 13 bases between the germline ends. Per germline, CDR1 SGDLS and CDR2 YYNGEE. This CDR3 is built from 16 residues.

V is TRBV6-4 and J is TRBJ2-1; D remains ambiguous. Trimming took off 5 bases at V and 0 bases at J, with 17 bases between the two ends. The CDR3 is 17 amino acids. Germline values: CDR1 MRHNA, CDR2 SNTAGT. CDR3 in amino acids: CASSPAGDWTSYNEQFF. The CDR3 coding sequence is TGTGCCAGCAGTCCGGCCGGTGACTGGACCTCCTACAATGAGCAGTTCTTC.

The rearrangement links TRBV14 to TRBJ2-1; TRBD2 matches 11 bases. With V trimmed by 1 base and J by 8 bases, 7 bases remained unmatched. The V gene's germline CDR1 is SGHDN and CDR2 FVKESK. CDR3 size: 16 residues. Here the CDR3 reads CASSQVELAGADEQFF. The CDR3 coding sequence is TGTGCCAGCAGCCAAGTGGAACTAGCGGGGGCAGATGAGCAGTTCTTC.

The chain carries TRBV29-1 and TRBJ2-1; the match to TRBD1 covers 10 bases. CDR1 is SQVTM, CDR2 ANQGSEA, per germline. The CDR3 totals 14 residues. V trimming: 7 bases; J trimming: 5 bases; junction bases outside the gene matches: 8. CDR3 coding DNA: TGCAGCGGCCGACAGGGGGCCTTTGACAATGAGCAGTTCTTC. This translates into CSGRQGAFDNEQFF.

This sequence joins TRBV7-2 and TRBJ1-5, with 9 bases fitting TRBD1. In germline, CDR1 is SGHTA, CDR2 FQGNSA. The CDR3 runs to 16 residues. The V segment lost 5 bases and the J segment 7 bases; nucleotides outside the gene matches: 12. This CDR3 reads CASSVRSTGGAQPQHF. CDR3 nucleotide sequence: TGTGCCAGCAGCGTTCGGTCTACAGGGGGCGCACAGCCCCAGCATTTT. Combining the CDR3 with reference TRBV7-2 and TRBJ1-5 gives the whole variable domain GAGVSQSPSNKVTEKGKDVELRCDPISGHTALYWYRQSLGQGLEFLIYFQGNSAPDKSGLPSDRFSAERTGGSVSTLTIQRTQQEDSAVYLCASSVRSTGGAQPQHFGDGTRLSIL.

This chain links TRBV20-1 with TRBJ1-4; D gene ambiguous. Trimming stripped 6 bases from V and 8 bases from J, with 10 bases between. Germline V lookup: CDR1 DFQATT, CDR2 SNEGSKA (reference sequence). CDR3 length: 11 residues. The CDR3 reads CSAPIREKLFF. The CDR3 nucleotides read TGCAGTGCCCCGATCCGCGAAAAACTGTTTTTT.

The gene calls are TRBV5-8 and TRBJ1-5, with 7 positions matching TRBD1. V trimming: 2 bases; J trimming: 0 bases; junction bases outside the gene matches: 8. The CDR3 covers 17 residues. Germline V gene data show CDR1 as SGHTS and CDR2 as YDEGEE. CDR3 sequence: CASSLEGQSYSNQPQHF. The CDR3 nucleotides are TGTGCCAGCAGCTTAGAGGGACAGAGTTATAGCAATCAGCCCCAGCATTTT.

This rearrangement joins TRBV19 to TRBJ1-5; D unclear. V was trimmed by 3 bases and J by 7 bases, leaving 10 bases between them. The CDR3 length is 13 residues. CDR1 is LNHDA, CDR2 SQIVND, per germline (reference sequence). The CDR3 coding sequence is TGTGCCAGTAGTATTCAAGTTTCGCAGCCCCAGCATTTT. Encoded protein: CASSIQVSQPQHF.

The CDR3 reads CASSDGGGGNIQYF. CDR3 nucleotides: TGCGCCAGCAGTGATGGTGGGGGTGGAAACATTCAGTACTTC. The genes are TRBV10-1 and TRBJ2-4; D assignment may be TRBD1 or TRBD2 (5 bases each). Germline-derived CDR1 and CDR2 are WNHNN and SYGVQD (reference sequence). With 3 bases removed from V and 6 bases from J, the gap between germline ends came to 12 bases. CDR3 length equals 14 residues.

This rearrangement joins TRBV15 to TRBJ1-2; 7 bases are shared with TRBD1. The CDR3 is 13 residues long. Germline CDR1 reads LNHNV; CDR2 reads YYDKDF (reference sequence). V lost 5 bases, J lost 3 bases, and 3 bases stayed unmatched. CDR3 sequence reads: CATSPGTDYGYTF. The DNA for the CDR3 is TGTGCCACCAGCCCCGGGACAGACTATGGCTACACCTTC.

The rearrangement uses TRBV5-4 and TRBJ2-2, with TRBD2 matching 7 bases. The CDR3 length is 16 residues. The J segment lost 2 bases and the V segment lost 4 bases, leaving 8 bases of the junction unmatched. Germline V gives CDR1 SGHNT, CDR2 YYREEE (reference sequence). The chain's CDR3 is CASSPSGTPNTGELFF. Here the CDR3 DNA reads TGTGCCAGCAGCCCGAGCGGGACCCCTAACACCGGGGAGCTGTTTTTT.

The rearrangement links TRBV6-5 to TRBJ2-1; 9 nucleotides line up with TRBD1. Germline CDR1 and CDR2: MNHEY and SVGAGI. Trimming at V came to 7 bases and at J to 7 bases, leaving 5 bases not matched to a gene. The CDR3 sequence is 13 residues long. The CDR3 region is CASTGTGRNEQFF. In DNA, the CDR3 is TGTGCCAGCACCGGGACAGGGCGAAATGAGCAGTTCTTC.

This chain connects TRBV5-1 to TRBJ2-3, with 9 bases matching TRBD2. The CDR3 is made up of 16 amino acids. CDR1 and CDR2 (germline): SGHRS, YFSETQ. The V and J ends lost 3 bases and 0 bases, in that order; junction bases with no gene match: 5. The CDR3 DNA reads TGCGCCAGCAGCTCGGGACTAGCACGGAGCACAGATACGCAGTATTTT. Protein sequence: CASSSGLARSTDTQYF.

The CDR3 here is CASSLVGGNYGYTF. DNA of the CDR3: TGTGCCAGCAGCTTGGTAGGGGGGAACTATGGCTACACCTTC. The V gene is TRBV5-4, the J gene TRBJ1-2, with D maybe TRBD1 (6 bases). CDR1 is SGHNT, CDR2 YYREEE, per germline (reference sequence). V dropped 0 bases and J dropped 2 bases, with 8 bases sitting between them. This CDR3 spans 14 amino acids.

The chain employs TRBV6-5 and TRBJ2-7; a weak D match, TRBD1 (6 bases). The ends were cut back, 2 bases at V and 4 bases at J, with 15 bases in the middle. CDR1 is MNHEY, CDR2 SVGAGI, per germline. CDR3 length equals 15 residues. CDR3 loop: CASSYGFSGEYEQYF. CDR3 DNA: TGTGCCAGCAGTTACGGTTTCTCAGGGGAGTACGAGCAGTACTTC.

This clone was seen only once. The chain has TRBV27 and TRBJ2-1; the D is unclear. The V end lost 3 bases, the J end lost 3 bases, and 6 bases lay between the germline ends. Per germline, CDR1 MNHEY and CDR2 SMNVEV (reference sequence). This CDR3 comprises 13 residues. CDR3 amino acids: CASSFEIYNEQFF. The CDR3, as DNA: TGTGCCAGCAGTTTTGAGATCTACAATGAGCAGTTCTTC.